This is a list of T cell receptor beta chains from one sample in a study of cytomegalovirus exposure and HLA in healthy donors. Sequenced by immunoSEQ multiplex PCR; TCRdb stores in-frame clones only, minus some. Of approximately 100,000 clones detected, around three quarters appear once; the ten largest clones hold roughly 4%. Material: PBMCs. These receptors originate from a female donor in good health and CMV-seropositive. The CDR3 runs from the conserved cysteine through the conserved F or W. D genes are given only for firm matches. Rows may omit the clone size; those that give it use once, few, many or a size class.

CDR3aa: CASSQDKDSNQPQHF; CDR3nt: TGTGCCAGCAGTCAGGACAAAGATAGCAATCAGCCCCAGCATTTT; j_gene: TRBJ1-5; v_gene: TRBV6-1; len: 15; d_gene: .; abundance: .
CDR3aa: CASSPRQGKRAGELFF; CDR3nt: TGTGCCAGTAGTCCTCGACAGGGGAAGCGGGCCGGGGAGCTGTTTTTT; j_gene: TRBJ2-2; v_gene: TRBV19; len: 16; d_gene: TRBD1; abundance: .
CDR3aa: CSSSPAGQYYGYTF; CDR3nt: TGTTCCAGCAGTCCAGCAGGCCAATACTATGGCTACACCTTC; j_gene: TRBJ1-2; v_gene: TRBV7-9; len: 14; d_gene: .; abundance: .
CDR3aa: CASRQGASGANVLTF; CDR3nt: TGTGCCAGCCGACAGGGGGCGTCTGGGGCCAACGTCCTGACTTTC; j_gene: TRBJ2-6; v_gene: TRBV7-9; len: 15; d_gene: TRBD1; abundance: .
CDR3aa: CASSETIGLGQFF; CDR3nt: TGTGCCAGCAGTGAAACGATTGGCCTAGGGCAGTTCTTC; j_gene: TRBJ2-1; v_gene: TRBV6-5; len: 13; d_gene: .; abundance: .
CDR3aa: CAYSGWDPYEQYF; CDR3nt: TGTGCCTATTCAGGGTGGGATCCCTACGAGCAGTACTTC; j_gene: TRBJ2-7; v_gene: TRBV30; len: 13; d_gene: .; abundance: .
CDR3aa: CASSYWSGRNTEAFF; CDR3nt: TGTGCCAGCAGTTACTGGTCAGGGCGTAACACTGAAGCTTTCTTT; j_gene: TRBJ1-1; v_gene: TRBV6-5; len: 15; d_gene: .; abundance: once
CDR3aa: CAISDGIAGPNEQFF; CDR3nt: TGTGCCATCAGTGATGGAATAGCGGGCCCCAATGAGCAGTTCTTC; j_gene: TRBJ2-1; v_gene: TRBV10-3; len: 15; d_gene: TRBD2; abundance: .
CDR3aa: CSVGTGGEKLFF; CDR3nt: TGCAGCGTTGGGACAGGGGGTGAAAAACTGTTTTTT; j_gene: TRBJ1-4; v_gene: TRBV29-1; len: 12; d_gene: TRBD1; abundance: .
CDR3aa: CASSVTVGTEAFF; CDR3nt: TGTGCCAGCAGTGTGACAGTGGGGACTGAAGCTTTCTTT; j_gene: TRBJ1-1; v_gene: TRBV2; len: 13; d_gene: .; abundance: few
CDR3aa: CAWSGGGGGRNTEAFF; CDR3nt: TGTGCCTGGAGTGGTGGTGGGGGAGGCAGGAACACTGAAGCTTTCTTT; j_gene: TRBJ1-1; v_gene: TRBV30; len: 16; d_gene: .; abundance: .
CDR3aa: CASSVWTSGSTDTQYF; CDR3nt: TGTGCCAGCAGCGTATGGACTAGCGGGAGCACAGATACGCAGTATTTT; j_gene: TRBJ2-3; v_gene: TRBV9; len: 16; d_gene: TRBD2; abundance: .
CDR3aa: CASSGSSAGDEQFF; CDR3nt: TGTGCCAGTAGTGGTAGCTCAGCGGGCGATGAGCAGTTCTTC; j_gene: TRBJ2-1; v_gene: TRBV19; len: 14; d_gene: .; abundance: .
CDR3aa: CASSQRQEQFF; CDR3nt: TGCGCCAGCAGCCAAAGACAGGAGCAGTTCTTC; j_gene: TRBJ2-1; v_gene: TRBV4-1; len: 11; d_gene: .; abundance: .
CDR3aa: CASSHHGTGVYEQYF; CDR3nt: TGCGCCAGCAGCCATCACGGGACAGGGGTCTACGAGCAGTACTTC; j_gene: TRBJ2-7; v_gene: TRBV4-3; len: 15; d_gene: TRBD1; abundance: .
CDR3aa: CASSVASYNEQFF; CDR3nt: TGTGCCAGCAGCGTAGCTTCCTACAATGAGCAGTTCTTC; j_gene: TRBJ2-1; v_gene: TRBV9; len: 13; d_gene: .; abundance: .
CDR3aa: CASSQKTEGLAGRNEQFF; CDR3nt: TGCGCCAGCAGCCAGAAAACAGAGGGACTAGCGGGACGCAATGAGCAGTTCTTC; j_gene: TRBJ2-1; v_gene: TRBV4-1; len: 18; d_gene: TRBD2; abundance: .
CDR3aa: CASRDRADQPQHF; CDR3nt: TGTGCCAGTAGGGACAGGGCTGATCAGCCCCAGCATTTT; j_gene: TRBJ1-5; v_gene: TRBV6-6; len: 13; d_gene: TRBD1; abundance: once
CDR3aa: CASSLVARGTAQETQYF; CDR3nt: TGTGCCAGCAGCTTAGTGGCGAGGGGGACAGCTCAAGAGACCCAGTACTTC; j_gene: TRBJ2-5; v_gene: TRBV7-9; len: 17; d_gene: TRBD1; abundance: .
CDR3aa: CASSQDGTGGGNTIYF; CDR3nt: TGCGCCAGCAGCCAAGATGGGACAGGGGGTGGAAACACCATATATTTT; j_gene: TRBJ1-3; v_gene: TRBV4-3; len: 16; d_gene: TRBD1; abundance: .
CDR3aa: CAWSVLAGDGYTF; CDR3nt: TGTGCCTGGAGTGTACTTGCGGGGGATGGCTACACCTTC; j_gene: TRBJ1-2; v_gene: TRBV30; len: 13; d_gene: .; abundance: once
CDR3aa: CASSSGLGQTSSYEQYF; CDR3nt: TGCGCCAGCAGCTCAGGCCTAGGACAAACCAGCTCCTACGAGCAGTACTTC; j_gene: TRBJ2-7; v_gene: TRBV5-1; len: 17; d_gene: .; abundance: .
CDR3aa: CASSSLAGGSGEQYF; CDR3nt: TGCGCCAGCAGCTCACTAGCGGGGGGTTCGGGGGAGCAGTACTTC; j_gene: TRBJ2-7; v_gene: TRBV5-1; len: 15; d_gene: TRBD2; abundance: .
CDR3aa: CASSDTHVRATNEKLFF; CDR3nt: TGTGCCAGCAGTGACACACATGTCAGGGCAACTAATGAAAAACTGTTTTTT; j_gene: TRBJ1-4; v_gene: TRBV25-1; len: 17; d_gene: .; abundance: few
CDR3aa: CASSPLGAGVYNEQFF; CDR3nt: TGTGCCAGCAGCCCCCTGGGAGCGGGAGTGTATAATGAGCAGTTCTTC; j_gene: TRBJ2-1; v_gene: TRBV7-8; len: 16; d_gene: TRBD2; abundance: .
CDR3aa: CASSDIGGGYTF; CDR3nt: TGCGCCAGCAGCGATATTGGGGGCGGCTACACCTTC; j_gene: TRBJ1-2; v_gene: TRBV5-1; len: 12; d_gene: .; abundance: .
CDR3aa: CASSRGQWTPQETQYF; CDR3nt: TGTGCCAGCAGCCGGGGACAGTGGACCCCACAAGAGACCCAGTACTTC; j_gene: TRBJ2-5; v_gene: TRBV7-6; len: 16; d_gene: TRBD1; abundance: .
CDR3aa: CASSSGLAGARTGELFF; CDR3nt: TGTGCCAGCAGCTCGGGACTAGCGGGGGCTCGTACCGGGGAGCTGTTTTTT; j_gene: TRBJ2-2; v_gene: TRBV11-3; len: 17; d_gene: TRBD2; abundance: .
CDR3aa: CASTRAGTGNEKLFF; CDR3nt: TGTGCCAGTACCCGTGCCGGGACAGGGAATGAAAAACTGTTTTTT; j_gene: TRBJ1-4; v_gene: TRBV19; len: 15; d_gene: TRBD1; abundance: .
CDR3aa: CASSIDNQRSNQPQHF; CDR3nt: TGTGCCAGCAGCATCGACAATCAGAGAAGCAATCAGCCCCAGCATTTT; j_gene: TRBJ1-5; v_gene: TRBV13; len: 16; d_gene: .; abundance: .
CDR3aa: CASSVTGGLNTEAFF; CDR3nt: TGCGCCAGCAGCGTGACAGGGGGATTGAACACTGAAGCTTTCTTT; j_gene: TRBJ1-1; v_gene: TRBV5-1; len: 15; d_gene: TRBD1; abundance: .
CDR3aa: CASSTAGGSNQPQHF; CDR3nt: TGTGCCAGCAGCACGGCGGGTGGTTCCAATCAGCCCCAGCATTTT; j_gene: TRBJ1-5; v_gene: TRBV6-5; len: 15; d_gene: .; abundance: .
CDR3aa: CASRAGSSYNEQFF; CDR3nt: TGCGCCAGCAGAGCGGGTAGCTCCTACAATGAGCAGTTCTTC; j_gene: TRBJ2-1; v_gene: TRBV10-1; len: 14; d_gene: .; abundance: .
CDR3aa: CASSQEARGKEKLFF; CDR3nt: TGTGCCAGCAGCCAAGAGGCCCGGGGGAAAGAAAAACTGTTTTTT; j_gene: TRBJ1-4; v_gene: TRBV4-2; len: 15; d_gene: .; abundance: once
CDR3aa: CASSSLAGPTGELFF; CDR3nt: TGTGCCAGCAGCTCCCTAGCGGGACCCACCGGGGAGCTGTTTTTT; j_gene: TRBJ2-2; v_gene: TRBV7-9; len: 15; d_gene: TRBD2; abundance: .
CDR3aa: CASSYRGGQEAFF; CDR3nt: TGTGCCAGCAGCTACCGGGGGGGACAAGAAGCTTTCTTT; j_gene: TRBJ1-1; v_gene: TRBV5-4; len: 13; d_gene: .; abundance: .
CDR3aa: CASSGGHRSYEQYF; CDR3nt: TGTGCCAGCAGTGGGGGACACCGCTCCTACGAGCAGTACTTC; j_gene: TRBJ2-7; v_gene: TRBV2; len: 14; d_gene: .; abundance: .
CDR3aa: CASNPGDYPYEQYF; CDR3nt: TGTGCCAGTAACCCGGGGGACTACCCCTACGAGCAGTACTTC; j_gene: TRBJ2-7; v_gene: TRBV19; len: 14; d_gene: TRBD2; abundance: .
CDR3aa: CASSLGQRGPSGANGLTF; CDR3nt: TGTGCCAGCAGCTTGGGCCAGCGGGGCCCCTCTGGGGCCAACGGCCTGACTTTC; j_gene: TRBJ2-6; v_gene: TRBV5-6; len: 18; d_gene: TRBD2; abundance: .
CDR3aa: CASSLAAGSNQPQHF; CDR3nt: TGTGCCAGCAGCTTAGCGGCGGGAAGCAATCAGCCCCAGCATTTT; j_gene: TRBJ1-5; v_gene: TRBV7-8; len: 15; d_gene: .; abundance: .
CDR3aa: CAWSEKRGGSEKLFF; CDR3nt: TGTGCCTGGAGCGAAAAACGAGGGGGAAGTGAAAAACTGTTTTTT; j_gene: TRBJ1-4; v_gene: TRBV30; len: 15; d_gene: .; abundance: .
CDR3aa: CASTPGVPGANGLTF; CDR3nt: TGTGCCAGCACCCCAGGGGTACCTGGGGCCAACGGCCTGACTTTC; j_gene: TRBJ2-6; v_gene: TRBV7-9; len: 15; d_gene: .; abundance: .
CDR3aa: CASSSLGQSSYEQYF; CDR3nt: TGCGCCAGCAGCTCTCTGGGACAGAGCTCCTACGAGCAGTACTTC; j_gene: TRBJ2-7; v_gene: TRBV5-1; len: 15; d_gene: TRBD1; abundance: few
CDR3aa: CASSAGTVSYEQYF; CDR3nt: TGTGCCAGTAGTGCCGGGACAGTATCCTACGAGCAGTACTTC; j_gene: TRBJ2-7; v_gene: TRBV19; len: 14; d_gene: TRBD1; abundance: .
CDR3aa: CASSSSSGGSTDTQYF; CDR3nt: TGTGCCAGCAGCTCCAGTAGCGGGGGGAGCACAGATACGCAGTATTTT; j_gene: TRBJ2-3; v_gene: TRBV11-3; len: 16; d_gene: TRBD2; abundance: .
CDR3aa: CATSTSLRTGDYEQYF; CDR3nt: TGTGCCACCAGCACATCCTTGAGGACAGGGGACTACGAGCAGTACTTC; j_gene: TRBJ2-7; v_gene: TRBV15; len: 16; d_gene: TRBD1; abundance: .
CDR3aa: CASSLDTTARRGYGYTF; CDR3nt: TGTGCCAGCAGCTTAGATACGACAGCCCGACGTGGCTATGGCTACACCTTC; j_gene: TRBJ1-2; v_gene: TRBV7-8; len: 17; d_gene: .; abundance: .
CDR3aa: CASRPSGTTHEKLFF; CDR3nt: TGTGCCAGCAGACCAAGCGGGACAACCCATGAAAAACTGTTTTTT; j_gene: TRBJ1-4; v_gene: TRBV2; len: 15; d_gene: .; abundance: .
CDR3aa: CASRLTGTVYEQYF; CDR3nt: TGTGCCAGCAGGCTCACAGGGACAGTCTACGAGCAGTACTTC; j_gene: TRBJ2-7; v_gene: TRBV6-5; len: 14; d_gene: TRBD1; abundance: .
CDR3aa: CASSFVAGGNNEQFF; CDR3nt: TGCGCCAGCAGCTTTGTAGCGGGAGGAAACAATGAGCAGTTCTTC; j_gene: TRBJ2-1; v_gene: TRBV5-1; len: 15; d_gene: TRBD2; abundance: .
CDR3aa: CASSLTGGGNTEAFF; CDR3nt: TGTGCCAGCAGCTTAACGGGGGGCGGAAACACTGAAGCTTTCTTT; j_gene: TRBJ1-1; v_gene: TRBV7-8; len: 15; d_gene: .; abundance: once
CDR3aa: CATSRTSGSADEQYF; CDR3nt: TGTGCCACCAGCAGGACTAGCGGGAGTGCGGACGAGCAGTACTTT; j_gene: TRBJ2-7; v_gene: TRBV15; len: 15; d_gene: TRBD2; abundance: .